This TCR beta chain was identified in a study of shared T cell receptors in the human thymus. V was pared by 3 bases and J by 4 bases, with 15 bases between. This CDR3 region has 15 residues. The germline CDR1 and CDR2 sequences are SNHLY and FYNNEI. Clones were sequenced by immunoSEQ multiplex PCR, and TCRdb holds only the in-frame ones, with some missing. The sample shows 650,000 to 950,000 clones, approximately 83% of them seen only once. This same sample was also taken into another study, of human thymus T cells. Turning to that study: Resections that were taken during corrective heart surgery supplied the thymus tissue. Seemingly biased V and J gene usage marked thymic and blood repertoires. Thymic repertoires from unrelated individuals overlapped highly, related research reported.

The V gene is TRBV2, the J gene TRBJ1-2; maybe TRBD1 (6 bases). The source is a girl in the first two years of life with a congenital heart defect. Sequenced sample: thymocytes. DNA of the CDR3: TGTGCCAGCAGTGAGTGGACAGAGTTAGTCTATGGCTACACCTTC. Translated: CASSEWTELVYGYTF.